What follows describes a single T cell receptor beta chain. The CDR3 extends over 12 amino acids. From germline, CDR1 is GTSNPN and CDR2 SVGIG (reference sequence). Trimming cost V 7 bases and J 2 bases, with 11 bases left between them. Combining a sample-barcoded 5' primer with a J-beta primer mix, a second PCR ran for about 7 to 12 cycles. TCRdb recomputed calls from the 5' RACE reads with MiXCR, one row per CDR3 protein. This table has about 830,000 distinct CDR3 sequences, approximately 67% appearing once. Per individual sample, total RNA of at least 5 micrograms was extracted. The sample comes from a study of blood T cells in healthy people across ages.

The clonotype originates from a man in his thirties or forties in good health. The sequenced sample consisted of blood. The chain combines TRBV30 with TRBJ1-2; a weak D match, TRBD1 (5 bases). In DNA, the CDR3 is TGTGCCTTTCCGGGGCAGAACTATGGCTACACCTTC. Protein: CAFPGQNYGYTF.